The source of this TCR beta chain is a study of control samples from healthy donors and cancer patients. Sequenced by immunoSEQ multiplex PCR; TCRdb stores in-frame clones only, minus some. The sample holds 150,000 to 200,000 clones, over 95% seen once. This clone was recorded only once. This CDR3 spans 15 amino acids. Germline CDR1 and CDR2: SGHAT and FQNNGV. V was cut by 4 bases and J by 2 bases, with 13 bases left in between. This clonotype originated in a woman aged 25-40 years in good health. Material: blood. The chain is built from TRBV11-2 and TRBJ2-3; the D gene could be TRBD1 or TRBD2 (6 bases each). The CDR3 DNA reads TGTGCCAGCAGCTCTACAGGGACTTTCACAGATACGCAGTATTTT. As protein: CASSSTGTFTDTQYF.